The TCR beta chain described here comes from a study of shared clonotypes between healthy human individuals. Researchers divided each subset's genomic DNA evenly across several immunoSEQ plates. The protocol was immunoSEQ multiplex PCR, while the TCRdb copy is restricted to in-frame clones and leaves out a portion. Among 530,000 or so clones listed, 75% to 80% were seen once. Germline V gene sequence: CDR1 MNHEY, CDR2 SVGAGI. With 2 bases removed from V and 9 bases from J, the gap between germline ends came to 19 bases. The CDR3 is 15 amino acids. Everyone who donated was a Caucasian adult who lived in Nashville, Tennessee. This clone was observed a single time.

This rearrangement joins TRBV6-5 to TRBJ2-5; no clear D gene. Sequencing input: PBMCs. The sequence was obtained from a woman aged 40-49 years in good health. Some clones in this sample may be carry-over from other donors' samples. The DNA for the CDR3 is TGTGCCAGCAGTTACGATTCCCCGCTGACTTCAGCCCAGTACTTC. It specifies CASSYDSPLTSAQYF.